The 32 T cell receptor beta chains reported below all come from one sample, sequenced in a study of T cell responses to AZD1222 COVID-19 vaccine. Some clones are missing from TCRdb's copy, which holds only in-frame ones; the method was immunoSEQ multiplex PCR. The repertoire holds about 130,000 clones, with 90% to 95% as singletons. Sequenced material: peripheral blood, taken on day 0 of AZD1222 vaccination. Receptors originate from an adult in good health.

The chain uses TRBV28 and TRBJ2-1; 7 bases match TRBD2. Germline lookup yields CDR1 MDHEN and CDR2 SYDVKM. The length of the CDR3 is 18 residues. J gave up 3 bases and V 2 bases, and 13 bases lay outside the gene matches. The CDR3 here is CASSLPTLAGDGYNEQFF. Written as DNA, the CDR3 is TGTGCCAGCAGTTTACCGACGCTCGCGGGAGATGGCTACAATGAGCAGTTCTTC.

The chain links TRBV19 to TRBJ2-7; 11 positions agree with TRBD2. Germline values: CDR1 LNHDA, CDR2 SQIVND (reference sequence). J lost 2 bases, V lost 1 base, and 1 base had no gene match. The CDR3 spans 15 residues. The CDR3 loop reads CASSIGLAGTYEQYF. Here the CDR3 DNA reads TGTGCCAGTAGTATAGGACTAGCGGGGACCTACGAGCAGTACTTC.

The chain couples TRBV7-9 to TRBJ2-7, with 10 bases identical to TRBD1. V was pared by 9 bases and J by 4 bases, with 3 bases of the junction left unmatched. The V gene's germline CDR1 is SEHNR and CDR2 FQNEAQ (reference sequence). This CDR3 has 12 amino acids. CDR3 DNA sequence: TGTGCCAGAGACAGGGGGCAGTACGAGCAGTACTTC. This encodes CARDRGQYEQYF.

The chain employs TRBV6-5 and TRBJ1-2; D not resolved. The CDR3 is 12 amino acids. Germline V CDR1 and CDR2: MNHEY, SVGAGI. V lost 10 bases and J 2 bases, leaving 11 bases between the germline ends. CDR3 DNA sequence: TGTGCCACCGACGGGCCCAACTATGGCTACACCTTC. Its translation is CATDGPNYGYTF.

The V gene is TRBV7-3, the J gene TRBJ2-2, with 9 bases aligning to TRBD2. CDR3 length: 18 residues. Looked up from germline, CDR1 is SGHTA and CDR2 is FQGTGA. V dropped 5 bases and J dropped 6; count of bases not matched to a gene: 16. CDR3 loop: CASSPGGGLAGIAGELFF. Here the CDR3 DNA reads TGTGCCAGCAGCCCCGGAGGAGGGCTAGCGGGAATTGCCGGGGAGCTGTTTTTT.

The rearrangement links TRBV14 to TRBJ1-2; the D is unclear. The germline CDR1 and CDR2 sequences are SGHDN and FVKESK. The CDR3 totals 14 residues. V lost 0 bases, J lost 7 bases, and 12 bases lay in between. The CDR3 bases are TGTGCCAGCAGCCAAGACCACGGGGTTGGTGGCTACACCTTC. This gives the protein CASSQDHGVGGYTF.

The rearrangement joins TRBV6-5 to TRBJ1-4, with 7 bases lining up with TRBD1. The V and J ends lost 8 bases and 8 bases, in that order; junction bases with no gene match: 14. Germline CDR1 MNHEY, CDR2 SVGAGI. This CDR3 is built from 15 residues. The CDR3 nucleotides read TGTGCCAGCGCGAACGACGGGACAGATTGGGAAAAACTGTTTTTT. It codes for CASANDGTDWEKLFF.

The CDR3 nucleotides are TGTGCCAGCAGTGAAGGCCGACGCACTGAAGCTTTCTTT. This translates into CASSEGRRTEAFF. The rearrangement links TRBV2 to TRBJ1-1; no definite D call. Germline V lookup: CDR1 SNHLY, CDR2 FYNNEI. The CDR3 length is 13 residues. Between the trimmed V and J ends, which lost 1 base and 4 bases, there was a span of 7 bases.

The rearrangement links TRBV11-3 to TRBJ2-1, with 11 bases aligning to TRBD2. From germline, CDR1 is SGHNT and CDR2 YENEEA. This CDR3 has 16 amino acids. V trimming: 4 bases; J trimming: 5 bases; junction bases outside the gene matches: 7. CDR3 bases: TGTGCCAGCAGCTCGGACCGGGGACTAGCGGACAATGAGCAGTTCTTC. Encoded protein: CASSSDRGLADNEQFF.

CDR3 in amino acids: CASSQQNSPLHF. CDR3 nucleotide sequence: TGTGCCAGCAGCCAACAGAATTCACCCCTCCACTTT. This sequence joins TRBV14 and TRBJ1-6; D is ambiguous. V was trimmed by 2 bases and J by 7 bases, leaving 3 bases between them. From germline, CDR1 is SGHDN and CDR2 FVKESK. The CDR3 is 12 amino acids. Supplemented by reference TRBV14 and TRBJ1-6, the full variable domain reads EAGVTQFPSHSVIEKGQTVTLRCDPISGHDNLYWYRRVMGKEIKFLLHFVKESKQDESGMPNNRFLAERTGGTYSTLKVQPAELEDSGVYFCASSQQNSPLHFGNGTRLTVT.

The J gene is TRBJ2-2, the V gene TRBV7-2, with TRBD2 identical over 10 bases. V was pared by 4 bases and J by 5 bases, with 16 bases of the junction left unmatched. CDR3 length: 19 residues. Germline V lookup: CDR1 SGHTA, CDR2 FQGNSA. The CDR3 DNA reads TGTGCCAGCAGCTCATTAGGCCCCGCTAGCGGGAGTGGTACCGGGGAGCTGTTTTTT. It specifies CASSSLGPASGSGTGELFF.

The chain employs TRBV15 and TRBJ1-1; tentative D call: TRBD1 (6 bases). The CDR3 totals 14 residues. Germline CDR1 reads LNHNV; CDR2 reads YYDKDF (reference sequence). Trimming removed 2 bases from V and 3 bases from J, with 10 bases in between. The CDR3 bases are TGTGCCACCAGCAGACTACAGGGTGACACTGAAGCTTTCTTT. Encoded protein: CATSRLQGDTEAFF.

This chain connects TRBV2 to TRBJ2-1; possible D gene TRBD1, 6 bases. CDR3 length: 20 residues. V dropped 1 base and J dropped 0 bases, with 22 bases sitting between them. The germline CDR1 and CDR2 sequences are SNHLY and FYNNEI. DNA for the CDR3: TGTGCCAGCAGTGAAGGAACGGGACAACTGAAATTTAGCTCCTACAATGAGCAGTTCTTC. This encodes CASSEGTGQLKFSSYNEQFF.

The rearrangement links TRBV5-4 to TRBJ2-7; 10 bases are a match to TRBD1. This CDR3 region has 16 residues. Germline CDR1 reads SGHNT; CDR2 reads YYREEE (reference sequence). The V gene end was trimmed by 4 bases and the J gene end by 3 bases; junction bases not matched to a gene: 10. The CDR3 DNA sequence: TGTGCCAGCAGCCCAAAGCCAGGGACAGGGGTCTACGAGCAGTACTTC. Protein product: CASSPKPGTGVYEQYF.

The chain has TRBV28 and TRBJ1-2, with 9 bases that match TRBD1. The trim removed 6 bases at V and 7 bases at J, leaving 6 bases unmatched. The CDR3 sequence is 13 residues long. Germline V lookup: CDR1 MDHEN, CDR2 SYDVKM. CDR3 protein: CASRGDRVRGYTF. The CDR3 nucleotides are TGTGCCAGCAGGGGGGACAGGGTGCGTGGCTACACCTTC.

This chain connects TRBV18 to TRBJ2-7; TRBD1 might be the D (6 bases). The CDR3 extends over 15 amino acids. Germline V CDR1 and CDR2: KGHSH, LQKENI. The germline V and J ends were trimmed by 2 bases and 0 bases, with 11 bases remaining between them. CDR3: CASSPDGTYSYEQYF. Here the CDR3 DNA reads TGTGCCAGCTCACCAGACGGGACATACTCCTACGAGCAGTACTTC.

CDR3 sequence (DNA): TGTGCCAGCTCCCCCGGGACTAGCGTTCGCACCGGGGAGCTGTTTTTT. Encoded protein: CASSPGTSVRTGELFF. The genes are TRBV18 and TRBJ2-2, with TRBD2 matching 10 bases. This CDR3 contains 16 residues. Germline CDR1 and CDR2: KGHSH and LQKENI. J was trimmed by 4 bases and V by 6 bases; bases with no gene match: 8.

CDR3 nucleotides: TGTGCCAGCAGTGCGCCGGGACAGGGGGATGAAAAACTGTTTTTT. Amino acids: CASSAPGQGDEKLFF. This chain uses TRBV28 with TRBJ1-4; TRBD1 aligns across 11 bases. Germline values: CDR1 MDHEN, CDR2 SYDVKM. Trimming took 5 bases from V and 6 from J; bases not matched to a gene: 5. CDR3 length equals 15 residues.

The chain recombines TRBV2 with TRBJ2-7, with TRBD2 matching 13 bases. V lost 10 bases, J lost 6 bases, and 9 bases stayed unmatched. The length of the CDR3 is 14 residues. Germline V gene data show CDR1 as SNHLY and CDR2 as FYNNEI. The CDR3 region has the DNA TGTGCCACAGAACTAGCGGGAGGGCCCCGCGAGCAGTACTTC. Its translation: CATELAGGPREQYF.

This sequence joins TRBV4-1 and TRBJ1-1, with D possibly TRBD1 on 6 matching bases. The CDR3 spans 14 residues. Trimming took off 3 bases at V and 4 bases at J, with 12 bases between the two ends. CDR1 is MGHRA, CDR2 YSYEKL, per germline. The CDR3 is CASSHPGDGTEAFF. CDR3 nucleotide sequence: TGCGCCAGCAGCCATCCAGGGGATGGCACTGAAGCTTTCTTT.

The chain recombines TRBV27 with TRBJ1-2; TRBD1 matches 7 bases. Per germline, CDR1 MNHEY and CDR2 SMNVEV (reference sequence). The V gene end was trimmed by 5 bases and the J gene end by 0 bases; junction bases not matched to a gene: 6. The CDR3 is 15 residues long. CDR3: CASSLIGTANYGYTF. As DNA, the CDR3 is TGTGCCAGCAGTCTAATTGGGACAGCTAACTATGGCTACACCTTC.

The chain employs TRBV19 and TRBJ1-2, with 8 bases identical to TRBD1. Germline V CDR1 and CDR2: LNHDA, SQIVND (reference sequence). Trimming took 3 bases from V and 3 from J; bases not matched to a gene: 6. The CDR3 is 15 residues long. The CDR3 region has the DNA TGTGCCAGTAGTATTCAGGGGGCGCGGGACTATGGCTACACCTTC. It encodes CASSIQGARDYGYTF.

V is TRBV28 and J is TRBJ1-6; TRBD1 matches at 8 bases. J was trimmed by 1 base and V by 4 bases; bases with no gene match: 12. The CDR3 totals 19 residues. Germline V gene sequence: CDR1 MDHEN, CDR2 SYDVKM. Here the CDR3 reads CASSSPGTGRGSYNSPLHF. CDR3 sequence (DNA): TGTGCCAGCAGTTCCCCCGGGACAGGTAGAGGGTCCTATAATTCACCCCTCCACTTT.

The V gene is TRBV7-3, the J gene TRBJ2-2; D not certain. V lost 0 bases and J lost 2, with 4 bases in between. There are 14 residues in the CDR3. The V gene's germline CDR1 is SGHTA and CDR2 FQGTGA. CDR3 nucleotides: TGTGCCAGCAGCTTAACGAGTAACACCGGGGAGCTGTTTTTT. Translated: CASSLTSNTGELFF. Drawing the rest from reference TRBV7-3 and TRBJ2-2, the complete variable domain is GAGVSQTPSNKVTEKGKYVELRCDPISGHTALYWYRQSLGQGPEFLIYFQGTGAADDSGLPNDRFFAVRPEGSVSTLKIQRTERGDSAVYLCASSLTSNTGELFFGEGSRLTVL.

V usage is TRBV3-1 (or the pseudogene TRBV3-2) and J usage is TRBJ2-5; 7 nucleotides align to TRBD1. The CDR3 runs to 15 residues. With 4 bases clipped from V and 2 bases from J, the junction kept 7 bases outside the gene matches. CDR1 LGHDT and CDR2 YNNKEL come from the germline V gene (reference sequence). In nucleotides, the CDR3 is TGTGCCAGCAGCCGTAAACCGGGACAGCAAGAGACCCAGTACTTC. It encodes CASSRKPGQQETQYF.

This clone was counted once. The chain combines TRBV2 with TRBJ2-7; D is ambiguous. The V end was cut by 7 bases, the J end by 6 bases, with 16 bases between. The CDR3 has 13 amino acids. The V gene's germline CDR1 is SNHLY and CDR2 FYNNEI. The CDR3 nucleotides read TGTGCCAGCATCCAAACGGAGCGAGGCGAGCAGTACTTC. Residues: CASIQTERGEQYF.

The J gene is TRBJ2-1, the V gene TRBV7-2; D is possibly TRBD2 (5 bases). The germline V gene has CDR1 SGHTA and CDR2 FQGNSA. This CDR3 comprises 13 residues. Trimming removed 7 bases from V and 3 bases from J, with 10 bases in between. The CDR3 DNA sequence: TGTGCCAGCAACCCTAGCAGCTACAATGAGCAGTTCTTC. Amino acids: CASNPSSYNEQFF.

The chain has TRBV5-1 and TRBJ2-5; TRBD2 matches 10 bases. The V gene's germline CDR1 is SGHRS and CDR2 YFSETQ. CDR3 size: 16 residues. The V and J ends lost 0 bases and 1 base, in that order; junction bases with no gene match: 3. CDR3 residues: CASSLVVAGGQETQYF. The CDR3 region has the DNA TGCGCCAGCAGCTTGGTCGTAGCGGGAGGCCAAGAGACCCAGTACTTC.

The chain recombines TRBV29-1 with TRBJ2-7; possible D gene TRBD1, 5 bases. Trimming removed 7 bases from V and 3 bases from J, with 13 bases in between. The CDR3 extends over 12 amino acids. CDR1 is SQVTM and CDR2 is ANQGSEA in the germline V gene. CDR3 sequence reads: CSAQTAVYEQYF. The DNA for the CDR3 is TGCAGCGCACAGACAGCAGTCTACGAGCAGTACTTC.

The chain uses TRBV3-1 (or the pseudogene TRBV3-2) and TRBJ1-5; D gene unclear. V was cut by 1 base and J by 0 bases, with 7 bases left in between. In germline, CDR1 is LGHDT, CDR2 YNNKEL (reference sequence). This CDR3 spans 15 amino acids. CDR3 sequence: CASSQGGSSNQPQHF. DNA of the CDR3: TGTGCCAGCAGCCAAGGGGGAAGTAGCAATCAGCCCCAGCATTTT.

CDR3 nucleotides: TGCGCCAGCAGCTTGGGGGCCGGGGAGCTGTTTTTT. Translating it yields CASSLGAGELFF. This chain links TRBV5-1 with TRBJ2-2; D is undetermined. The CDR3 is 12 amino acids. V gave up 0 bases and J gave up 6 bases, with 3 bases separating them. CDR1 is SGHRS and CDR2 is YFSETQ in the germline V gene.

The chain joins TRBV6-5 to TRBJ2-7, with D uncertain. This CDR3 contains 15 residues. Deletions cut 0 bases from V and 4 bases from J, with 13 bases between. Germline-derived CDR1 and CDR2 are MNHEY and SVGAGI. CDR3 coding DNA: TGTGCCAGCAGTTACTCGCCTTACCTTTGGTACGAGCAGTACTTC. This gives the protein CASSYSPYLWYEQYF.